A single sample is the source of the 9 T cell receptor beta chains below, sequenced in a study of cytomegalovirus exposure and HLA in healthy donors. This PCR relied on a set of 60 Vbeta primers and 13 Jbeta primers. Assay: immunoSEQ multiplex PCR; the TCRdb copy retains only in-frame clones and omits some. This sample's clone table lists about 50,000 clones. The sequenced sample consisted of PBMCs. The origin of the receptors is a man aged 18-30 years in good health and CMV-seropositive.

The chain couples TRBV7-2 to TRBJ2-1, with D possibly matching TRBD2 (5 bases). This CDR3 has 16 amino acids. Germline V gives CDR1 SGHTA, CDR2 FQGNSA. Deletions cut 5 bases from V and 2 bases from J, with 16 bases between. CDR3 sequence: CASSRRAATAYNEQFF. As DNA, the CDR3 is TGTGCCAGCAGCCGACGAGCGGCTACAGCCTACAATGAGCAGTTCTTC.

This chain uses TRBV11-3 with TRBJ1-4; D not certain. With 1 base removed from V and 8 bases from J, the gap between germline ends came to 5 bases. The CDR3 covers 12 residues. The germline CDR1 and CDR2 sequences are SGHNT and YENEEA. The CDR3 loop reads CASSLVPEKLFF. CDR3 in DNA: TGTGCCAGCAGCTTAGTTCCGGAAAAACTGTTTTTT.

V gene TRBV28 combines with J gene TRBJ2-4; TRBD2 aligns across 12 bases. The CDR3 consists of 15 residues. In germline, CDR1 is MDHEN, CDR2 SYDVKM. The V gene end was trimmed by 5 bases and the J gene end by 5 bases; junction bases not matched to a gene: 4. The CDR3 region is CASSMTSGRQNIQYF. The CDR3 DNA sequence: TGTGCCAGCAGTATGACTAGCGGGAGACAAAACATTCAGTACTTC.

V and J are TRBV10-2 and TRBJ1-6; 10 nucleotides align to TRBD1. The V gene's germline CDR1 is WSHSY and CDR2 SAAADI. The CDR3 contains 14 residues. V was clipped by 4 bases and J by 9 bases; unmatched bases: 3. The CDR3 coding sequence is TGCGCCAGCAGTGCGACAGGGGGCGGTTCACCCCTCCACTTT. This gives the protein CASSATGGGSPLHF.

The chain links TRBV7-3 to TRBJ2-3; 10 nucleotides match TRBD2. The CDR3 is made up of 15 amino acids. Per the germline V gene, CDR1 is SGHTA and CDR2 is FQGTGA. V lost 2 bases to trimming and J lost 4 bases; unmatched junction nucleotides: 3. CDR3 nucleotide sequence: TGTGCCAGCAGCTTAGCAGCGGGAGGGCCAGATACGCAGTATTTT. Its protein is CASSLAAGGPDTQYF.

This chain joins TRBV5-1 and TRBJ1-5, with 7 bases identical to TRBD1. The CDR3 has 13 residues. After removal of 2 bases from V and 4 bases from J, the junction contained 0 bases not matched to a gene. Germline V CDR1 and CDR2: SGHRS, YFSETQ. The CDR3 spells CASSLQGNQPQHF. The DNA for the CDR3 is TGCGCCAGCAGCTTACAGGGGAATCAGCCCCAGCATTTT.

This chain connects TRBV7-3 to TRBJ2-5; D might be TRBD1 (6 bases). From germline, CDR1 is SGHTA and CDR2 FQGTGA. The CDR3 runs 14 residues. The V end lost 2 bases, the J end lost 5 bases, and 12 bases lay between the germline ends. CDR3 sequence (DNA): TGTGCCAGCAGCTTACAGGGGCAGGCGGAGACCCAGTACTTC. Amino acids: CASSLQGQAETQYF.

V gene TRBV2 combines with J gene TRBJ2-2; 7 bases agree with TRBD2. CDR3 length equals 15 residues. CDR1 SNHLY and CDR2 FYNNEI come from the germline V gene. V lost 6 bases, J lost 0 bases, and 4 bases stayed unmatched. The CDR3, as DNA: TGTGCCAGCAGCAGGGACTATACGAACACCGGGGAGCTGTTTTTT. It yields the protein CASSRDYTNTGELFF.

The chain links TRBV9 to TRBJ1-1, with D perhaps TRBD1 (5 bases). The V gene's germline CDR1 is SGDLS and CDR2 YYNGEE. The V gene lost 4 bases and the J gene lost 6 bases, with 13 bases spanning the gap. The CDR3 sequence is 13 residues long. This chain's CDR3 is CASSSDKSPEAFF. DNA for the CDR3: TGTGCCAGCAGCTCGGACAAGAGCCCTGAAGCTTTCTTT.